A single sample gave rise to the 10 T cell receptor beta chains below, sequenced in a study of blood T cells in healthy people across ages. A second PCR of roughly 7 to 11 cycles used a sample-barcoded 5' primer and a J-beta primer mix. A single record per CDR3 protein comes from TCRdb applying MiXCR to the 5' RACE reads. The sample holds about 1.7 million distinct CDR3 sequences, roughly 28% seen once. The sample consisted of blood. Receptors originate from a woman in her twenties or thirties in good health.

This clonotype occurred many times. The rearrangement joins TRBV5-6 to TRBJ2-7; D not certain. Germline CDR1 is SGHDT and CDR2 is YYEEEE. The CDR3 has 18 residues. Trimming shortened V by 0 bases and J by 5 bases, and 24 bases separated the two germline ends. CDR3: CASSLAIMGGLRAHEQYF. The CDR3 coding sequence is TGTGCCAGCAGCTTGGCCATTATGGGCGGCTTGAGAGCCCACGAGCAGTACTTC.

This chain joins TRBV7-9 and TRBJ2-1, with a tentative D call TRBD1 (6 bases). Germline CDR1 is SEHNR and CDR2 is FQNEAQ (reference sequence). Trimming removed 0 bases at V and 10 bases at J, with 16 bases between. CDR3 size: 15 residues. This CDR3 reads CASSLARTASYEQFF. The CDR3 bases are TGTGCCAGCAGCTTAGCCCGGACAGCATCCTACGAGCAGTTCTTC.

This clonotype has just a few counts. The CDR3: CAIKPTETGELFF. The CDR3, as DNA: TGTGCCATCAAACCGACAGAGACCGGGGAGCTGTTTTTT. The chain carries TRBV10-3 and TRBJ2-2, with D possibly being TRBD1 (5 bases). Germline CDR1 is ENHRY and CDR2 is SYGVKD. This CDR3 has 13 residues. Trimming took off 7 bases at V and 5 bases at J, with 11 bases between the two ends.

This clonotype has just a few counts. The chain has TRBV7-9 and TRBJ2-1, with D perhaps matching TRBD2 (6 bases). Germline V CDR1 and CDR2: SEHNR, FQNEAQ (reference sequence). This CDR3 is built from 16 residues. Trimming pared 1 base from V and 6 bases from J, leaving 16 bases between. The CDR3 here is CASSLEAVEGFNEQFF. Written as DNA, the CDR3 is TGTGCCAGCAGCTTAGAGGCAGTGGAGGGTTTCAATGAGCAGTTCTTC.

The rearrangement joins TRBV30 to TRBJ2-5; 8 bases align to TRBD1. V was clipped by 5 bases and J by 7 bases; unmatched bases: 9. The CDR3 contains 13 residues. CDR1 is GTSNPN and CDR2 is SVGIG in the germline V gene (reference sequence). CDR3 in DNA: TGTGCCTGGGCAGGGGGCCCGTGGGGGACCCAGTACTTC. It yields the protein CAWAGGPWGTQYF.

This clonotype came up a few times. The rearrangement links TRBV30 to TRBJ1-6; weak D call: TRBD1 (6 bases). V lost 0 bases to trimming and J lost 8 bases, with 8 bases between them. Germline loops: CDR1 GTSNPN, CDR2 SVGIG (reference sequence). The CDR3 sequence is 13 residues long. CDR3 DNA sequence: TGTGCCTGGAGTGTATCAGGGGATTCACCCCTCCACTTT. Translation gives CAWSVSGDSPLHF.

There are a few counts of this clonotype. The CDR3 nucleotides are TGTGCCAGCAGCTTATACGGGGCAATTAACAATGAGCAGTTCTTC. Residues: CASSLYGAINNEQFF. J is TRBJ2-1 and V is TRBV7-2; D possibly uses TRBD1 or TRBD2 (5 bases each). This CDR3 is 15 amino acids long. Germline loops: CDR1 SGHTA, CDR2 FQGNSA. The ends were cut back, 2 bases at V and 5 bases at J, with 13 bases in the middle.

The chain employs TRBV6-4 and TRBJ2-3; D call uncertain. The V end lost 5 bases, the J end lost 7 bases, and 13 bases lay between the germline ends. Germline lookup yields CDR1 MRHNA and CDR2 SNTAGT. The CDR3 loop spans 13 amino acids. The CDR3 coding sequence is TGTGCCAGCAGTTACAGACTGGGTTATACGCAGTATTTT. Its protein product is CASSYRLGYTQYF.

V usage is TRBV7-3 and J usage is TRBJ2-7; D perhaps matches TRBD2 (5 bases). Trimming shortened V by 0 bases and J by 4 bases, and 13 bases separated the two germline ends. The length of the CDR3 is 15 residues. Germline V gives CDR1 SGHTA, CDR2 FQGTGA. For the CDR3, the DNA is TGTGCCAGCAGCTTAACGCCCGGGGTAGGGTACGAGCAGTACTTC. Translation gives CASSLTPGVGYEQYF.

This clonotype was seen a handful of times. This chain joins TRBV12-3 or TRBV12-4 and TRBJ2-7; the D gene is possibly TRBD2 (6 bases). V lost 5 bases and J lost 4, with 15 bases in between. This CDR3 spans 14 amino acids. The CDR3 is CASSDRGSGYEQYF. CDR3 nucleotide sequence: TGTGCCAGCAGTGACCGGGGTAGCGGTTACGAGCAGTACTTC.